This entry describes one T cell receptor beta chain. The source of the sample is a study of blood T cell repertoires in COVID-19. Study in general: Collection of acute and convalescent COVID-19 samples took place in the United States, Italy and Spain.

The Seattle patients joined while their infection was active and were tracked longitudinally afterward. CDR1 and CDR2 (germline): WSHSY, SAAADI. V lost 2 bases, J lost 4 bases, and 11 bases lay in between. The CDR3 runs to 14 residues. In the study's own analysis: Amplification with reference gene primers provided the estimates of nucleated cell counts. Profiled with immunoSEQ multiplex PCR; TCRdb holds only in-frame clones, not every one. That table is the source of V, J and clone size, and D and trimming were worked out from the DNA. The table records around 270,000 clones, roughly 86% of them present only once.

Sequencing used peripheral blood. V gene TRBV10-2 combines with J gene TRBJ2-5; tentatively, D is TRBD2 (6 bases). This clonotype was sampled from a woman aged 55 to 70 with COVID-19, enrolled during active disease. The chain's CDR3 is CASSEVVGGETQYF. The CDR3 DNA sequence: TGCGCCAGCAGTGAGGTTGTGGGAGGAGAGACCCAGTACTTC.